This is a list of T cell receptor beta chains from one sample in a study of OX40 agonist ivuxolimab in advanced cancers. The table came from immunoSEQ multiplex PCR; TCRdb's copy has only in-frame clones and leaves some out. Found here are tens of thousands of clones, 87% of them singletons; the top ten hold under 0.85%. This specimen was CD4+ or CD8+ T cells sorted from blood, taken in a trial of the OX40 agonist ivuxolimab. These receptors were collected from an adult with an advanced solid tumor such as melanoma, head and neck, liver or kidney cancer. Each CDR3 is given without its conserved first and last residue. Rows give clone size only sometimes, using once, few, many, or a class for an expanded clone.

CDR3 protein | V gene | clone size
ASSYSSGTSGRGQF | TRBV6-5 | NA
ASSIRRDGANVLT | TRBV19 | NA
ASTPGQAPLKQGYSNQPQH | TRBV27 | NA
ASSRLAGADNEQF | TRBV5-4 | NA
ASSLFQGTQDTQY | TRBV7-6 | NA
ASSDSGGGNTEAF | TRBV2 | once
ASSLSGLAGAEQY | TRBV28 | NA
ASSPRAWWEQY | TRBV18 | NA
ASSRRQGGYGYT | TRBV14 | NA
ASRTDGGVEKLF | TRBV28 | NA
ASSELASNTGELF | TRBV2 | once
ASSRQAGTSGNNEQF | TRBV11-1 | NA
ASSYPPYYEQY | TRBV6-5 | NA
ASSFQENTEAF | TRBV27 | NA
ASSVTGQGNTDTQY | TRBV9 | NA
ASSPPTPVGNEKLF | TRBV28 | once
ASSSPGTGVREQY | TRBV7-9 | once
ASIARGSNQPQH | TRBV19 | NA
ASSDQQGRGTEAF | TRBV28 | few
ASSHISKGTGPNTEAF | TRBV14 | NA
ASSVGGADPYEQY | TRBV9 | NA
SVEDQSGNWYEQY | TRBV29-1 | NA
ASSSGQGPEQY | TRBV7-3 | few
SGRGQAEGEQF | TRBV29-1 | NA
ASSSDSYTQY | TRBV5-1 | NA
ASSQLLAGGGRSGNTIY | TRBV4-1 | NA
ASTETGNTIY | TRBV28 | NA
ASSLEALGYGYT | TRBV5-6 | NA
ASSSGGAGNTIY | TRBV27 | NA
ASRTTSGSTDTQY | TRBV2 | NA
ASSGGLAGRTDTQY | TRBV9 | NA